The 2 T cell receptor beta chains listed next were all sequenced from one sample in a study of CD8+CD57+ T cells in acquired aplastic anemia. By flow cytometry, patients selected for sequencing had shown an expansion of CD8+CD57+ cells. The template for TCR beta VDJ and CDR3 sequence profiling was genomic DNA. TCRdb reprocessed the reads via MiXCR and lists one record per CDR3 protein. The repertoire holds under 350,000 distinct CDR3 sequences, with approximately 57% as singletons. Sequencing was carried out using sorted CD4+, CD8+, or CD8+CD57+ T cells (not recorded which) from PBMCs. These receptors were taken from a human donor with aplastic anemia.

This clonotype was detected many times. The chain carries TRBV24-1 and TRBJ1-2; TRBD1 matches 12 bases. Trimming cost V 5 bases and J 3 bases; bases outside gene matches: 9. The CDR3 runs 17 residues. Germline V CDR1 and CDR2: KGHDR, SFDVKD. DNA of the CDR3: TGTGCCACCAGTGCTAGGGGACAGGGGGCGAAAGACTATGGCTACACCTTC. Translating it yields CATSARGQGAKDYGYTF.

The gene calls are TRBV19 and TRBJ1-1, with TRBD1 identical over 8 bases. Looked up from germline, CDR1 is LNHDA and CDR2 is SQIVND (reference sequence). V lost 6 bases and J lost 1; bases outside the gene matches: 10. The CDR3 is made up of 16 amino acids. The CDR3 loop reads CASRPGGARENTEAFF. The DNA for the CDR3 is TGTGCCAGTAGGCCAGGGGGCGCGCGTGAGAACACTGAAGCTTTCTTT.